This T cell receptor beta chain was documented in a study of neurological immune-mediated disorders. V dropped 7 bases and J dropped 2; count of bases not matched to a gene: 4. This CDR3 is built from 13 residues. Germline V gene lookup returns CDR1 DFQATT and CDR2 SNEGSKA (reference sequence). TCRdb itself ran the 5' RACE reads through MiXCR, one entry per CDR3 protein. The table has about 62,000 distinct CDR3 sequences, around 5% seen once. Input material: PBMCs. The chain employs TRBV20-1 and TRBJ2-5; TRBD2 agrees at 10 bases. The TCR comes from a woman aged 45-65 years with multiple sclerosis. In DNA, the CDR3 is TGCAGTGGAACTAGCGGGGAACAAGAGACCCAGTACTTC. It codes for CSGTSGEQETQYF.